Listed here are 21 T cell receptor beta chains from one sample, sequenced in a study of blood T cells in healthy people across ages. Alongside a J-beta primer mix, a sample-barcoded 5' primer served in a second PCR lasting 7 to 11 cycles. MiXCR, run by TCRdb on the 5' RACE reads, gives a single entry per CDR3 protein. This sample carries approximately 1,000,000 distinct CDR3 sequences, 35% to 55% of them seen once, and the ten largest clones take under 20%. The sequenced material came from blood. The receptor set was obtained from a woman aged 55 to 70 in good health.

Points on this clonotype: It may be a read error: a sequence one base away is much more abundant. V is TRBV5-1 and J is TRBJ2-1; 12 bases are shared with TRBD2. V gave up 1 base and J gave up 8 bases; unmatched junction bases: 4. Germline V gene sequence: CDR1 SGHRS, CDR2 YFSETQ. The CDR3 has 15 residues. The CDR3 loop is CASSLHASGRDEQFF. The CDR3 DNA follows: TGCGCCAGCAGCTTGCACGCTAGCGGGAGGGATGAGCAGTTCTTC.

This clonotype has only one observation. The chain has TRBV6-1 and TRBJ1-4; D might be TRBD1 (5 bases). The CDR3 extends over 16 amino acids. V was trimmed by 4 bases and J by 8 bases, leaving 20 bases between them. CDR1 and CDR2 from the germline V gene are MNHNS and SASEGT. The CDR3 DNA sequence: TGTGCCAGCAGTGGTAAATCCGGGGGTAGCGGAGAAAAACTGTTTTTT. Translating gives CASSGKSGGSGEKLFF.

The table lists this clonotype with a count of one. CDR3 sequence (DNA): TGCGCCAGCAGCCAAGAGGGTTATCAGTACAATGAGCAGTTCTTC. Its protein product is CASSQEGYQYNEQFF. The rearrangement uses TRBV4-3 and TRBJ2-1, with no clear D. Germline CDR1 and CDR2: LGHNA and YSLEER. V was pared by 0 bases and J by 4 bases, with 10 bases between. The CDR3 length is 15 residues.

This clonotype was seen repeatedly, ten times or more. The rearrangement links TRBV7-2 to TRBJ2-3, with 7 bases identical to TRBD1. Germline V gives CDR1 SGHTA, CDR2 FQGNSA. This CDR3 is built from 14 residues. With 8 bases clipped from V and 4 bases from J, the junction kept 9 bases outside the gene matches. DNA of the CDR3: TGTGCCAGCTCCAGGCTTACAGGGGCAGATACGCAGTATTTT. Its translation is CASSRLTGADTQYF.

The chain has TRBV24-1 and TRBJ2-1; D may be TRBD2 (6 bases). Trimming left V 3 bases short and J 5 bases short, with 10 bases between. This CDR3 spans 14 amino acids. Germline assignment: CDR1 KGHDR and CDR2 SFDVKD. CDR3 region: CATSDAGPDNEQFF. The DNA for the CDR3 is TGTGCCACCAGTGATGCGGGGCCCGACAATGAGCAGTTCTTC.

A remark on this clonotype: Its ends do not fully match the called genes, so a read error is possible. The chain links TRBV27 to TRBJ2-3, with 9 bases identical to TRBD2. This CDR3 has 11 residues. The germline V gene encodes CDR1 MNHEY and CDR2 SMNVEV (reference sequence). The CDR3, as DNA: TGTGCCAGCATAGCGGGAGATGCGCAGTATTTT. Translating gives CASIAGDAQYF.

As DNA, the CDR3 is TGTGCCAGCAGCCAAGGAGCGGGAGTCCGCACAGATACGCAGTATTTT. Its translation is CASSQGAGVRTDTQYF. The V gene is TRBV3-1, the J gene TRBJ2-3; 8 bases are shared with TRBD2. CDR1 and CDR2 (germline): LGHDT, YNNKEL (reference sequence). Losses at the gene ends were 1 base for V and 1 base for J; bases not matched to a gene: 4. The CDR3 runs 16 residues.

With regard to this clonotype: One end of the junction is discordant with germline, which a read error may explain. The chain links TRBV6-1 to TRBJ2-3, with TRBD2 matching 7 bases. CDR1 and CDR2 (germline): MNHNS, SASEGT. The CDR3 sequence is 14 residues long. DNA of the CDR3: TGTGCCGGCAGTCGAGCGGGGAACACAGATACGCAGTATTTT. It is translated as CAGSRAGNTDTQYF.

This clonotype appeared many times. The genes are TRBV7-3 and TRBJ2-7; D is perhaps TRBD2 (6 bases). This CDR3 is 14 amino acids long. Trimming took off 5 bases at V and 0 bases at J, with 11 bases between the two ends. Germline V gene sequence: CDR1 SGHTA, CDR2 FQGTGA. The CDR3 nucleotides read TGTGCCAGCAGCAAGGGCGGGACCTCCTACGAGCAGTACTTC. As protein: CASSKGGTSYEQYF.

This clonotype was seen only a few times. This CDR3 is CASSPVGAPYEQYF. CDR3 in DNA: TGTGCCAGCAGCCCAGTCGGGGCGCCCTACGAGCAGTACTTC. The chain joins TRBV7-9 to TRBJ2-7; D may correspond to TRBD1 or TRBD2 (5 bases each). Trimming stripped 5 bases from V and 2 bases from J, with 13 bases between. The CDR3 runs to 14 residues. The germline gives CDR1 SEHNR, CDR2 FQNEAQ (reference sequence).

The chain is built from TRBV5-1 and TRBJ1-4, with a tentative D call TRBD1 (5 bases). Trimming removed 0 bases at V and 3 bases at J, with 18 bases between. The CDR3 covers 18 residues. Germline CDR1 is SGHRS and CDR2 is YFSETQ. Here the CDR3 reads CASSLAGSLTAANEKLFF. DNA of the CDR3: TGCGCCAGCAGCTTGGCCGGGTCTTTGACAGCAGCTAATGAAAAACTGTTTTTT. Using reference TRBV5-1 and TRBJ1-4 for the parts outside the CDR3, the full variable domain is KAGVTQTPRYLIKTRGQQVTLSCSPISGHRSVSWYQQTPGQGLQFLFEYFSETQRNKGNFPGRFSGRQFSNSRSEMNVSTLELGDSALYLCASSLAGSLTAANEKLFFGSGTQLSVL.

The V gene is TRBV2, the J gene TRBJ1-5, with D possibly matching TRBD1 (5 bases). The V gene's germline CDR1 is SNHLY and CDR2 FYNNEI. Trimming shortened V by 6 bases and J by 3 bases, and 15 bases separated the two germline ends. The CDR3 has 15 amino acids. CDR3 in DNA: TGTGCCAGCAGCGAAAGCCAGGGTGCCAATCAGCCCCAGCATTTT. It specifies CASSESQGANQPQHF.

DNA of the CDR3: TGTGCCAGCAGTTTATTCAGACAAATCTACGAGCAGTACTTC. Translated: CASSLFRQIYEQYF. The chain couples TRBV28 to TRBJ2-7; D gene ambiguous. The germline V gene has CDR1 MDHEN and CDR2 SYDVKM. The CDR3 runs 14 residues. Trimming removed 1 base from V and 3 bases from J, with 10 bases in between.

The chain joins TRBV25-1 to TRBJ2-1; 7 bases map to TRBD1. Per germline, CDR1 MGHDK and CDR2 SYGVNS. V shed 3 bases, J shed 7 bases, and the junction held 12 bases outside the gene matches. The CDR3 loop spans 16 amino acids. CDR3 in amino acids: CASSEGNAHRGNEQFF. CDR3 nucleotides: TGTGCCAGCAGTGAGGGAAACGCCCACAGGGGTAATGAGCAGTTCTTC.

This clonotype came up a few times. The rearrangement links TRBV10-2 to TRBJ2-3; 7 bases align to TRBD2. Germline values: CDR1 WSHSY, CDR2 SAAADI. After removal of 7 bases from V and 4 bases from J, the junction contained 8 bases not matched to a gene. This CDR3 is built from 14 residues. The CDR3 reads CASILGGSSDTQYF. The CDR3 coding sequence is TGCGCCAGCATTCTAGGCGGGAGTTCAGATACGCAGTATTTT.

This clonotype has more than one count but fewer than ten. V gene TRBV4-1 combines with J gene TRBJ2-1, with a tentative D call TRBD1 (5 bases). This CDR3 has 16 amino acids. V was pared by 5 bases and J by 0 bases, with 14 bases between. Looked up from germline, CDR1 is MGHRA and CDR2 is YSYEKL. CDR3 sequence reads: CASSEQVGSSYNEQFF. CDR3 DNA: TGCGCCAGCAGCGAACAGGTCGGAAGCTCCTACAATGAGCAGTTCTTC.

Regarding this clonotype: One end of the junction varies from germline; a read error may be responsible. This chain joins TRBV6-5 and TRBJ1-2; D not resolved. The germline CDR1 and CDR2 sequences are MNHEY and SVGAGI. The CDR3 length is 13 residues. The CDR3 coding sequence is TGTGCCAGCAGTGACTCGACAATGTATGGCTACACCTTC. Its protein is CASSDSTMYGYTF.

The chain is built from TRBV25-1 and TRBJ1-3; D uncertain. CDR3 size: 15 residues. Trimming stripped 4 bases from V and 2 bases from J, with 12 bases between. Germline CDR1 MGHDK, CDR2 SYGVNS. CDR3 in amino acids: CASSGQVDPGNTIYF. CDR3 nucleotide sequence: TGTGCCAGCAGTGGGCAAGTCGACCCTGGAAACACCATATATTTT.

CDR3 loop: CASSDSWGAGEKLFF. Here the CDR3 DNA reads TGTGCCAGCAGTGATTCTTGGGGGGCAGGGGAAAAACTGTTTTTT. The J gene is TRBJ1-4, the V gene TRBV6-5, with TRBD1 as a possible D gene (6 bases). CDR3 length: 15 residues. Germline CDR1 and CDR2: MNHEY and SVGAGI. Trimming shortened V by 5 bases and J by 8 bases, and 18 bases separated the two germline ends.

Worth noting for this clonotype: This clone may be a read error of a much larger clone one base away. The chain joins TRBV10-3 to TRBJ2-1; D possibly uses TRBD1 or TRBD2 (5 bases each). CDR3 length: 14 residues. The V gene's germline CDR1 is ENHRY and CDR2 SYGVKD. The CDR3 region has the DNA TGTGCCACCAGTGAGTCGGGGCAAAACAATGAGCAGTTCTTC. Its translation: CATSESGQNNEQFF.

V gene TRBV3-1 combines with J gene TRBJ1-2, with D hard to call. The CDR3 loop spans 14 amino acids. V was pared by 5 bases and J by 8 bases, with 18 bases between. Germline assignment: CDR1 LGHDT and CDR2 YNNKEL (reference sequence). The CDR3 bases are TGTGCCAGCAGCTCTACCTGGAGGTCGGGGGGCTACACCTTC. It translates to CASSSTWRSGGYTF.